This T cell receptor beta chain is from a study of blood T cell repertoires in COVID-19. Study summary: Collection of acute and convalescent COVID-19 samples took place in the United States, Italy and Spain. Sources were T cells, B-cell-depleted T cells, or PBMCs; the material itself was cDNA or gDNA.

How the authors handled the data: How many nucleated cells were present was estimated from reference gene primer amplification. This table comes from immunoSEQ multiplex PCR, and its TCRdb copy is limited to in-frame clones, with some not included. V and J calls and clone size are given by that table; D and trimming were obtained from the DNA. The sample consists of around 160,000 clones, 80% to 85% of them appearing once. The sequenced material came from peripheral blood. The TCR comes from a human donor in a cohort sampled during active COVID-19.

CDR3 residues: CASSSDQGQGYTF. The CDR3 DNA reads as TGTGCCAGCAGCTCCGACCAGGGTCAGGGCTACACCTTC. The chain carries TRBV7-2 and TRBJ1-2; a weak D match, TRBD1 (5 bases). This CDR3 spans 13 amino acids. V lost 4 bases to trimming and J lost 8 bases, with 14 bases between them. CDR1 is SGHTA and CDR2 is FQGNSA in the germline V gene.